This T cell receptor (beta chain) derives from a study of shared clonotypes between healthy human individuals. Trimming stripped 5 bases from V and 0 bases from J, with 8 bases between. Germline assignment: CDR1 MNHNS and CDR2 SASEGT. CDR3 size: 15 residues. Generated by immunoSEQ multiplex PCR, the TCRdb table keeps only in-frame clones and is missing some. Of fewer than 3 million clones in the sample, roughly 92% are singletons; the top ten hold 0.37%. As regards this clone: Its antigen is unidentified.

General observations from the study: Non-shared clonotypes displayed generation probabilities falling below those of clonotypes present in all four donors.

The genes are TRBV6-1 and TRBJ2-6; D might be TRBD1 (5 bases). The source of this sequence is a man aged 18 to 29 in good health. Some clones in this sample may be carry-over from other donors' samples. The sequenced sample consisted of naive CD4+ T cells from PBMCs. Subset specified: CD45RA+ positively selected. Written as DNA, the CDR3 is TGTGCCAGCAGTCAGACAGCCTCTGGGGCCAACGTCCTGACTTTC. Its translation is CASSQTASGANVLTF.